These 21 T cell receptor beta chains came from one sample sequenced in a study of blood T cell repertoires in COVID-19. Sequencing used immunoSEQ multiplex PCR; TCRdb keeps in-frame clones, though not all of them. Seen here are roughly 67,000 clones, 75% to 85% observed once, and the top ten hold about 23%. The material sequenced was peripheral blood. Receptors were obtained from a man aged 50-60 years with acute or convalescent COVID-19.

The V gene is TRBV5-4, the J gene TRBJ2-7; 7 bases are shared with TRBD1. The V and J ends lost 5 bases and 3 bases, in that order; junction bases with no gene match: 5. This CDR3 spans 13 amino acids. Per germline, CDR1 SGHNT and CDR2 YYREEE (reference sequence). This chain's CDR3 is CASRRDSDYEQYV. CDR3 in DNA: TGTGCCAGCAGGAGGGACAGCGACTACGAGCAGTACGTC.

J is TRBJ2-1 and V is TRBV24-1; TRBD2 might be the D (7 bases). This CDR3 is 15 amino acids long. Trimming left V 9 bases short and J 7 bases short, with 21 bases between. The germline gives CDR1 KGHDR, CDR2 SFDVKD. The CDR3 nucleotides read TGTGCCACCTCACATCTTGCGGGGGCCTTAAATGAGCAGTTCTTC. The encoded protein is CATSHLAGALNEQFF.

The chain links TRBV12-3 or TRBV12-4 to TRBJ1-2; TRBD1 might be the D (5 bases). The germline V and J ends were trimmed by 3 bases and 4 bases, with 9 bases remaining between them. The CDR3 covers 13 residues. Here the CDR3 DNA reads TGTGCCAGCAGTTTCGGACACCTCTATGGCTACACCTTC. Its protein is CASSFGHLYGYTF.

This chain connects TRBV15 to TRBJ1-3; D might be TRBD1 (6 bases). The germline V and J ends were trimmed by 6 bases and 4 bases, with 13 bases remaining between them. The CDR3 has 14 amino acids. Germline V gene lookup returns CDR1 LNHNV and CDR2 YYDKDF (reference sequence). The CDR3 region is CATRMWGTGNTIYF. Written as DNA, the CDR3 is TGTGCCACCAGGATGTGGGGGACAGGAAACACCATATATTTT.

DNA for the CDR3: TGTGCCAGCAGCCAAGGTGGGGCGGTAGAAAAACTGTTTTTT. This codes for CASSQGGAVEKLFF. This chain links TRBV4-2 with TRBJ1-4; D may be TRBD1 (5 bases). The germline V gene encodes CDR1 LGHNA and CDR2 YNFKEQ. Deletions cut 1 base from V and 8 bases from J, with 11 bases between. CDR3 length equals 14 residues.

This clone came up a few times. V usage is TRBV20-1 and J usage is TRBJ2-5; D perhaps matches TRBD2 (6 bases). Germline CDR1 is DFQATT and CDR2 is SNEGSKA (reference sequence). V was cut by 5 bases and J by 8 bases, with 12 bases left in between. The CDR3 is 11 residues long. CDR3 loop: CSAYHGGTQYF. CDR3 nucleotide sequence: TGCAGTGCTTACCACGGGGGAACCCAGTACTTC.

The chain carries TRBV6-1 and TRBJ2-7; TRBD2 matches at 14 bases. The trim removed 3 bases at V and 4 bases at J, leaving 5 bases unmatched. Germline V gene sequence: CDR1 MNHNS, CDR2 SASEGT. The CDR3 consists of 16 residues. The CDR3 DNA sequence: TGTGCCAGCAGTGAGGGACTAGCGGGGGCCATATACGAGCAGTACGTC. Its translation: CASSEGLAGAIYEQYV.

The rearrangement links TRBV2 to TRBJ1-1, with TRBD1 matching over 10 bases. Germline V lookup: CDR1 SNHLY, CDR2 FYNNEI. V lost 5 bases and J lost 12; bases outside the gene matches: 12. The CDR3 has 14 residues. CDR3 loop: CASSSDRGRVETFF. In DNA, the CDR3 is TGTGCCAGCAGTTCAGACAGGGGGCGCGTAGAGACTTTCTTT.

This clone occurred a few times. The V gene is TRBV30, the J gene TRBJ2-1, with D perhaps matching TRBD1 (6 bases). Germline V gene sequence: CDR1 GTSNPN, CDR2 SVGIG (reference sequence). The V gene lost 4 bases and the J gene lost 4 bases, with 8 bases spanning the gap. The CDR3 extends over 12 amino acids. CDR3 region: CAWNRVYNEQFF. CDR3 in DNA: TGTGCCTGGAACAGGGTTTACAATGAGCAGTTCTTC.

The rearrangement links TRBV3-1 (or the pseudogene TRBV3-2) to TRBJ2-6; 9 bases align to TRBD1. This CDR3 has 19 amino acids. V trimming: 4 bases; J trimming: 2 bases; junction bases outside the gene matches: 12. From germline, CDR1 is LGHDT and CDR2 YNNKEL (reference sequence). The CDR3 DNA follows: TGTGCCAGCAGCCCCCCGTACCGGGACAGGGTAGCTGGGGCCAACGTCCTGACTTTC. It specifies CASSPPYRDRVAGANVLTF.

This chain joins TRBV4-2 and TRBJ1-1, with D uncertain. The V and J ends lost 4 bases and 1 base respectively, with 10 bases between them. From germline, CDR1 is LGHNA and CDR2 YNFKEQ. The CDR3 runs 14 residues. The CDR3 loop is CASSLAERNTEAFF. DNA for the CDR3: TGTGCCAGCAGCCTCGCCGAGCGGAACACTGAAGCTTTCTTT.

J is TRBJ2-5 and V is TRBV5-1; weak D call: TRBD2 (5 bases). The CDR3 loop spans 14 amino acids. Trimming pared 1 base from V and 3 bases from J, leaving 10 bases between. Per germline, CDR1 SGHRS and CDR2 YFSETQ. CDR3 DNA sequence: TGCGCCAGCAGCTTGTCCCGGGGAAAAGAGACCCAGTACTTC. It codes for CASSLSRGKETQYF.

The V call is TRBV7-3, the J call TRBJ2-1, with a tentative D call TRBD2 (6 bases). In germline, CDR1 is SGHTA, CDR2 FQGTGA. Trimming removed 1 base at V and 0 bases at J, with 7 bases between. CDR3 size: 15 residues. CDR3 DNA sequence: TGTGCCAGCAGCTTAAGCGGGGACTCCTACAATGAGCAGTTCTTC. Protein product: CASSLSGDSYNEQFF.

V and J are TRBV5-8 and TRBJ1-1; no firm D call. Germline V gene sequence: CDR1 SGHTS, CDR2 YDEGEE. This CDR3 spans 15 amino acids. Deletions cut 3 bases from V and 0 bases from J, with 12 bases between. The CDR3, as DNA: TGTGCCAGCAGCTCTGCGGGAGGAGTGAACACTGAAGCTTTCTTT. It translates to CASSSAGGVNTEAFF.

The chain employs TRBV7-9 and TRBJ1-2, with TRBD1 as a possible D gene (6 bases). The V and J ends lost 0 bases and 4 bases respectively, with 9 bases between them. This CDR3 has 14 amino acids. Germline assignment: CDR1 SEHNR and CDR2 FQNEAQ (reference sequence). The CDR3 nucleotides are TGTGCCAGCAGCTTAGCGGACAGCCGCTATGGCTACACCTTC. Translated: CASSLADSRYGYTF.

Only one count was recorded for this clone. For the CDR3, the DNA is TGTGCCAGCAGTCCGACGACAGGTACGGTGGACAACTATGGCTACACCTTC. Translated, it gives CASSPTTGTVDNYGYTF. The rearrangement joins TRBV27 to TRBJ1-2; possibly TRBD1 for D (6 bases). Germline V gene sequence: CDR1 MNHEY, CDR2 SMNVEV (reference sequence). CDR3 length: 17 amino acids. V gave up 5 bases and J gave up 2 bases, with 21 bases separating them.

The CDR3 DNA follows: TGTGCCAGCAGTCCCTTGAATATAGGGAGTACTGGCAAAAACATTCAGTACTTC. Amino acids: CASSPLNIGSTGKNIQYF. This sequence joins TRBV6-6 and TRBJ2-4; tentative D call: TRBD2 (5 bases). V lost 5 bases and J 3 bases, leaving 23 bases between the germline ends. From germline, CDR1 is MNHNY and CDR2 SVGAGI (reference sequence). The CDR3 is 18 amino acids.

V is TRBV6-2 or TRBV6-3 and J is TRBJ1-2; possibly TRBD1 for D (6 bases). Trimming shortened V by 4 bases and J by 1 base, and 10 bases separated the two germline ends. The germline V gene has CDR1 MNHEY and CDR2 SVGEGT. The CDR3 has 14 amino acids. The CDR3 bases are TGTGCCAGCAGTTCGGGACACGATAACTATGGCTACACCTTC. Protein product: CASSSGHDNYGYTF.

V is TRBV2 and J is TRBJ2-2, with D possibly TRBD1 on 6 matching bases. Germline CDR1 SNHLY, CDR2 FYNNEI. V was trimmed by 6 bases and J by 3 bases, leaving 11 bases between them. The CDR3 is 14 amino acids. The CDR3 loop reads CASRAQGYTGELFF. CDR3 sequence (DNA): TGTGCCAGCAGGGCACAGGGTTACACCGGGGAGCTGTTTTTT.

This chain joins TRBV29-1 and TRBJ2-4, with TRBD2 identical over 13 bases. CDR1 and CDR2 (germline): SQVTM, ANQGSEA. The V segment lost 6 bases and the J segment 3 bases; nucleotides outside the gene matches: 8. The CDR3 length is 16 residues. CDR3 residues: CSVRTSGGVNKNIQYF. The CDR3 region has the DNA TGCAGCGTCCGAACTAGCGGGGGGGTGAACAAAAACATTCAGTACTTC.

The genes are TRBV3-1 (or the pseudogene TRBV3-2) and TRBJ1-2; D remains ambiguous. Trimming left V 0 bases short and J 5 bases short, with 16 bases between. Germline V gene sequence: CDR1 LGHDT, CDR2 YNNKEL (reference sequence). The CDR3 consists of 16 residues. This CDR3 reads CASSQDPPGFAYGYTF. CDR3 coding DNA: TGTGCCAGCAGCCAAGACCCTCCGGGGTTTGCTTATGGCTACACCTTC.